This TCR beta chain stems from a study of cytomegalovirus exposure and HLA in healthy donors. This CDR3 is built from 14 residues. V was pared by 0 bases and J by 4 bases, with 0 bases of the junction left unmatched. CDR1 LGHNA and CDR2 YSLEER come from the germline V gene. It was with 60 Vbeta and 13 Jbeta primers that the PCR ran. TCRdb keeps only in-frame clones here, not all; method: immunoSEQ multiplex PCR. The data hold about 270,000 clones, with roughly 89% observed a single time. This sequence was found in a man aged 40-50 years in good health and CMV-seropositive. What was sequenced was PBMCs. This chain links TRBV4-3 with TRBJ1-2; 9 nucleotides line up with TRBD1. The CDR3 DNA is TGCGCCAGCAGCCAAGAGACAGGGGGCTATGGCTACACCTTC. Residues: CASSQETGGYGYTF.